These 18 T cell receptor beta chains originate from one sample sequenced in a study of human thymus T cells. It was from resections taken during corrective heart surgery that the thymus tissue came. Generated by immunoSEQ multiplex PCR, the TCRdb table keeps only in-frame clones and is missing some. The table shows tens of thousands of clones, with over 85% occurring only once. The sample comprised thymus tissue. The receptors here all came from a girl less than two years old with a congenital heart defect but otherwise immunologically healthy.

The chain couples TRBV5-4 to TRBJ1-2; 12 nucleotides agree with TRBD1. This CDR3 has 18 amino acids. Germline V lookup: CDR1 SGHNT, CDR2 YYREEE (reference sequence). V lost 5 bases, J lost 4 bases, and 15 bases stayed unmatched. The CDR3 region is CASRWYRDRGPNFYGYTF. In DNA form, the CDR3 reads TGTGCCAGCAGGTGGTACCGGGACAGGGGGCCCAACTTCTATGGCTACACCTTC. Complete variable domain (other parts from reference TRBV5-4 and TRBJ1-2): ETGVTQSPTHLIKTRGQQVTLRCSSQSGHNTVSWYQQALGQGPQFIFQYYREEENGRGNFPPRFSGLQFPNYSSELNVNALELDDSALYLCASRWYRDRGPNFYGYTFGSGTRLTVV.

The chain links TRBV7-9 to TRBJ1-1; the D is unclear. Germline CDR1 reads SEHNR; CDR2 reads FQNEAQ (reference sequence). The CDR3 sequence is 15 residues long. The V end was cut by 5 bases, the J end by 1 base, with 14 bases between. The DNA for the CDR3 is TGTGCCAGCAGCGCCTGTGCGGGTCGGAACACTGAAGCTTTCTTT. Translated: CASSACAGRNTEAFF.

The J gene is TRBJ1-1, the V gene TRBV29-1; D may be TRBD1 (5 bases). CDR3 length: 15 residues. Per germline, CDR1 SQVTM and CDR2 ANQGSEA. Trimming took off 3 bases at V and 1 base at J, with 15 bases between the two ends. The chain's CDR3 is CSVDHIAGRNTEAFF. The DNA for the CDR3 is TGCAGCGTTGATCATATAGCAGGGCGGAACACTGAAGCTTTCTTT.

The V gene is TRBV6-5, the J gene TRBJ2-7; D is perhaps TRBD1 (6 bases). The V and J ends lost 6 bases and 10 bases respectively, with 19 bases between them. Germline-derived CDR1 and CDR2 are MNHEY and SVGAGI. The CDR3 has 13 residues. In nucleotides, the CDR3 is TGTGCCAGCAGCGACGGGACAAAGCAGGCCCAGTACTTC. Protein: CASSDGTKQAQYF.

The J gene is TRBJ1-4, the V gene TRBV2, with D tentatively TRBD1 (6 bases). V was pared by 2 bases and J by 4 bases, with 11 bases between. The CDR3 loop spans 15 amino acids. The germline gives CDR1 SNHLY, CDR2 FYNNEI. The CDR3 DNA is TGTGCCAGCAGTGAAAGTCAGGGGTATAATGAAAAACTGTTTTTT. Amino acids: CASSESQGYNEKLFF.

The chain has TRBV6-5 and TRBJ1-2; D unclear. V lost 2 bases and J lost 8, with 12 bases in between. There are 13 residues in the CDR3. Germline V gene sequence: CDR1 MNHEY, CDR2 SVGAGI. The CDR3 DNA follows: TGTGCCAGCAGTTACCAATTGGGATCCGGCTACACCTTC. It translates to CASSYQLGSGYTF.

This clone came up once. J is TRBJ1-1 and V is TRBV27; D perhaps matches TRBD1 (5 bases). The CDR3 has 16 residues. V was cut by 4 bases and J by 1 base, with 16 bases left in between. CDR1 is MNHEY and CDR2 is SMNVEV in the germline V gene (reference sequence). The chain's CDR3 is CASSSPPGNKNTEAFF. The DNA for the CDR3 is TGTGCCAGCAGTTCGCCACCAGGGAACAAGAACACTGAAGCTTTCTTT.

The V call is TRBV27, the J call TRBJ2-7; 7 positions agree with TRBD1. Germline V lookup: CDR1 MNHEY, CDR2 SMNVEV (reference sequence). The CDR3 totals 14 residues. With V trimmed by 3 bases and J by 6 bases, 8 bases remained unmatched. The CDR3 DNA reads TGTGCCAGCAGTTTCTCCGGGACAGTCCGCGAGCAGTACTTC. Its protein product is CASSFSGTVREQYF.

The V and J genes are TRBV7-2 and TRBJ2-3; D might be TRBD2 (6 bases). Germline CDR1 is SGHTA and CDR2 is FQGNSA. The V end was cut by 5 bases, the J end by 2 bases, with 20 bases between. The CDR3 extends over 17 amino acids. The CDR3 reads CASSVHPRLAITDTQYF. The CDR3, as DNA: TGTGCCAGCAGCGTACACCCCCGGCTAGCGATCACAGATACGCAGTATTTT.

V gene TRBV11-2 combines with J gene TRBJ2-2, with D perhaps matching TRBD1 or TRBD2 (5 bases each). Germline V CDR1 and CDR2: SGHAT, FQNNGV. Trimming cost V 3 bases and J 8 bases, with 25 bases left between them. The CDR3 sequence is 18 residues long. The CDR3 spells CASSFLWDLAGGLGELFF. As DNA, the CDR3 is TGTGCCAGCAGCTTTTTGTGGGACCTAGCAGGCGGGCTAGGGGAGCTGTTTTTT. Looking up the rest from reference TRBV11-2 and TRBJ2-2 gives the full variable domain: EAGVAQSPRYKIIEKRQSVAFWCNPISGHATLYWYQQILGQGPKLLIQFQNNGVVDDSQLPKDRFSAERLKGVDSTLKIQPAKLEDSAVYLCASSFLWDLAGGLGELFFGEGSRLTVL.

This clone was detected a few times. This sequence joins TRBV19 and TRBJ1-1, with no clear D. With 7 bases removed from V and 3 bases from J, the gap between germline ends came to 12 bases. This CDR3 is built from 13 residues. Per the germline V gene, CDR1 is LNHDA and CDR2 is SQIVND (reference sequence). This CDR3 is CASMGREDTEAFF. DNA for the CDR3: TGTGCCAGTATGGGGAGGGAGGACACTGAAGCTTTCTTT.

This clone was recorded once. The chain has TRBV20-1 and TRBJ1-1; no clear D gene. CDR1 and CDR2 from the germline V gene are DFQATT and SNEGSKA (reference sequence). CDR3 size: 10 residues. Trimming shortened V by 7 bases and J by 7 bases, and 10 bases separated the two germline ends. CDR3 nucleotides: TGCAGTGTCGCGGGCCTTGAAGCTTTCTTT. This gives the protein CSVAGLEAFF.

The chain carries TRBV10-3 and TRBJ1-2; D not certain. Trimming pared 0 bases from V and 2 bases from J, leaving 7 bases between. Germline lookup yields CDR1 ENHRY and CDR2 SYGVKD. The CDR3 spans 14 residues. CDR3 residues: CAISESPLNYGYTF. CDR3 DNA: TGTGCCATCAGTGAGTCTCCGTTAAACTATGGCTACACCTTC.

This clone has just one count. The chain is built from TRBV23-1 and TRBJ1-1; D is undetermined. TRBV23-1 is an open reading frame, and its role is uncertain. The CDR3 loop spans 13 amino acids. Trimming shortened V by 4 bases and J by 7 bases, and 13 bases separated the two germline ends. The CDR3 DNA reads TGCGCCAGCAGTCCCCTATCCGGAGTTGAAGCTTTCTTT. Protein: CASSPLSGVEAFF.

V and J are TRBV6-1 and TRBJ1-3, with unresolved D. The CDR3 runs 12 residues. In germline, CDR1 is MNHNS, CDR2 SASEGT. Trimming removed 6 bases from V and 8 bases from J, with 11 bases in between. Written as DNA, the CDR3 is TGTGCCAGCAGCCACTGTGAGGACACCATATATTTT. This codes for CASSHCEDTIYF.

The rearrangement joins TRBV2 to TRBJ1-2; a possible D gene is TRBD1 (6 bases). Germline V CDR1 and CDR2: SNHLY, FYNNEI. Trimming took off 1 base at V and 7 bases at J, with 7 bases between the two ends. The CDR3 runs 12 residues. CDR3: CASSEEGVGYTF. As DNA, the CDR3 is TGTGCCAGCAGTGAAGAGGGGGTTGGCTACACCTTC.

The rearrangement joins TRBV6-1 to TRBJ2-6; 10 positions agree with TRBD2. After removal of 4 bases from V and 0 bases from J, the junction contained 6 bases not matched to a gene. Looked up from germline, CDR1 is MNHNS and CDR2 is SASEGT. The CDR3 has 18 residues. The CDR3 DNA reads TGTGCCAGCAGTGTAGGACTAGCGGAAATCTCTGGGGCCAACGTCCTGACTTTC. Translation: CASSVGLAEISGANVLTF.

The chain recombines TRBV6-1 with TRBJ2-5; D remains unclear. The CDR3 contains 16 residues. Germline V gene data show CDR1 as MNHNS and CDR2 as SASEGT. V was shortened by 0 bases and J by 1 base, with 12 bases between the two germline ends. CDR3 sequence: CASSEAWAGGQETQYF. For the CDR3, the DNA is TGTGCCAGCAGTGAAGCTTGGGCCGGCGGCCAAGAGACCCAGTACTTC.